The 9 T cell receptor beta chains given below trace back to one sample, sequenced in a study of T cell changes during pregnancy in multiple sclerosis. Method: immunoSEQ multiplex PCR; TCRdb's copy keeps in-frame clones and lacks some. The sample consists of approximately 74,000 clones, 75% to 90% of them appearing once. The sequencing used peripheral blood, collected before pregnancy. These TCRs come from a female donor with multiple sclerosis, enrolled in a pregnancy study.

V and J are TRBV7-9 and TRBJ2-5; 11 positions match TRBD2. J was trimmed by 4 bases and V by 1 base; bases with no gene match: 2. Germline V gene sequence: CDR1 SEHNR, CDR2 FQNEAQ (reference sequence). This CDR3 has 15 residues. CDR3 DNA sequence: TGTGCCAGCAGCTTAGGACTAGCGGGGCCAGAGACCCAGTACTTC. Its translation: CASSLGLAGPETQYF.

This chain uses TRBV5-1 with TRBJ2-3; TRBD1 aligns across 10 bases. From germline, CDR1 is SGHRS and CDR2 YFSETQ. The CDR3 has 15 amino acids. Unmatched junction bases numbered 8, after V lost 5 bases and J lost 5 bases. The CDR3 sequence: CASSFGTGAVDTQYF. Written as DNA, the CDR3 is TGCGCCAGCAGTTTTGGGACAGGGGCTGTAGATACGCAGTATTTT.

The V call is TRBV5-1, the J call TRBJ1-1; D not resolved. V gave up 1 base and J gave up 3 bases, with 4 bases separating them. The germline V gene encodes CDR1 SGHRS and CDR2 YFSETQ. The CDR3 is made up of 12 amino acids. In DNA form, the CDR3 reads TGCGCCAGCAGCTTGCGAGACACTGAAGCTTTCTTT. Translated, it gives CASSLRDTEAFF.

This clone is a singleton in its sample. This rearrangement joins TRBV6-5 to TRBJ2-3; 8 bases align to TRBD1. Trimming at V came to 5 bases and at J to 4 bases, leaving 5 bases not matched to a gene. The length of the CDR3 is 14 residues. Germline V gene lookup returns CDR1 MNHEY and CDR2 SVGAGI. The CDR3 DNA reads TGTGCCAGCAGTGCTCGGACAGGGTCAGATACGCAGTATTTT. It yields the protein CASSARTGSDTQYF.

This clone has a single count. The V gene is TRBV13, the J gene TRBJ2-3; 8 nucleotides line up with TRBD1. Trimming cost V 1 base and J 4 bases; bases outside gene matches: 7. This CDR3 is built from 16 residues. The germline V gene has CDR1 PRHDT and CDR2 FYEKMQ (reference sequence). The DNA for the CDR3 is TGTGCCAGCAGCTTAGCGCCGCAGGGGGCCTCAGATACGCAGTATTTT. Translated: CASSLAPQGASDTQYF.

V gene TRBV27 combines with J gene TRBJ1-2, with 10 bases that match TRBD1. Trimming took 7 bases from V and 8 from J; bases not matched to a gene: 7. The CDR3 consists of 13 residues. Germline V gene data show CDR1 as MNHEY and CDR2 as SMNVEV (reference sequence). CDR3 sequence: CASKLDRGHGYTF. The DNA of the CDR3 is TGTGCCAGCAAACTTGACAGGGGGCACGGCTACACCTTC.

In DNA, the CDR3 is TGTGCCAGCAGCTTATCAGCCGGGGAGCTGTTTTTT. Translating gives CASSLSAGELFF. J is TRBJ2-2 and V is TRBV7-9; no definite D call. V was shortened by 2 bases and J by 6 bases, with 4 bases between the two germline ends. The germline V gene has CDR1 SEHNR and CDR2 FQNEAQ (reference sequence). This CDR3 has 12 amino acids.

V gene TRBV21-1 combines with J gene TRBJ2-7; the table's D gene call, TRBD1, was not cross checked with the DNA. TRBV21-1 is reported as a pseudogene. The CDR3 extends over 19 amino acids. CDR3 bases: TGTGCCAGCAGCAAAACCATCAAACCGATGAAGGGGGATGCCTACGAGCAGTACTTC. This encodes CASSKTIKPMKGDAYEQYF.

The V gene is TRBV30, the J gene TRBJ1-1; a weak D match, TRBD1 (5 bases). Germline assignment: CDR1 GTSNPN and CDR2 SVGIG (reference sequence). V shed 4 bases and J shed 3 bases, with 15 bases lying between them. This CDR3 has 14 amino acids. The CDR3 loop reads CAWIRGDGYTEAFF. CDR3 coding DNA: TGTGCCTGGATCCGCGGGGACGGCTACACTGAAGCTTTCTTT.